This entry is about one T cell receptor beta chain. The data are from a study of blood T cell repertoires in COVID-19. As for the study in general: COVID-19 samples, acute and convalescent, were from the United States, Italy and Spain. T cells, B-cell-depleted T cells, or PBMCs supplied cDNA or gDNA.

V gave up 4 bases and J gave up 3 bases; unmatched junction bases: 5. In germline, CDR1 is LGHDT, CDR2 YNNKEL (reference sequence). The CDR3 is made up of 15 amino acids. In the original workflow: Reference gene primers were amplified, and this amplification served to estimate nucleated cell counts. Produced via immunoSEQ multiplex PCR; TCRdb's table is partial and in-frame only. Clone size and the V and J calls come from that table; the DNA yielded D and trimming. The sample carries about 260,000 clones, approximately 90% recorded once. The TCR sequence derives from a man between 60 and 75 years old who had recovered from COVID-19. The V and J genes are TRBV3-1 (or the pseudogene TRBV3-2) and TRBJ2-7, with 11 bases identical to TRBD2. The sample taken for sequencing was peripheral blood. CDR3 DNA: TGTGCCAGCAGCCGAGGGACTAGCGGACTCTACGAGCAGTACTTC. Residues: CASSRGTSGLYEQYF.